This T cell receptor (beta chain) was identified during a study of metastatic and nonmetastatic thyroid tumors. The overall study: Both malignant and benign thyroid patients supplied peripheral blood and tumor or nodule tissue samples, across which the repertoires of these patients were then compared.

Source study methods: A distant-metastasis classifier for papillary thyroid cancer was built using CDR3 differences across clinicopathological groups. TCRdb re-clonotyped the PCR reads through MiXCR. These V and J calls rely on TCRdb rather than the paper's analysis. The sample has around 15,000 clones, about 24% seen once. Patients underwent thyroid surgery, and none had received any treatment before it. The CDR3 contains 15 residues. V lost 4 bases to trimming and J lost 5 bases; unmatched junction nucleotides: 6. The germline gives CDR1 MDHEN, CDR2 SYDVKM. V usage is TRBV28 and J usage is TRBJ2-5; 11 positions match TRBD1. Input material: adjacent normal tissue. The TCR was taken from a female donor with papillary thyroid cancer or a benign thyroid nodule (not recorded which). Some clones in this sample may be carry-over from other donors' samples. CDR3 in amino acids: CASSSDRGLRETQYF. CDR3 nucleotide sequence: TGTGCCAGCAGTTCGGACAGGGGGCTTCGGGAGACCCAGTACTTC.